This entry is about one TCR beta chain. This entry comes from a study of PD-L1 blockade in urothelial cancer. About the study: Of under 30 patients, around 25 were males with bladder-origin urothelial cancer.

Germline V gene data show CDR1 as SGHVS and CDR2 as FNYEAQ. The CDR3 sequence is 15 residues long. With V trimmed by 2 bases and J by 0 bases, 3 bases remained unmatched. PCRs were each spiked with synthetic TCR analog templates. Measured with immunoSEQ multiplex PCR; TCRdb has only the in-frame clones, and not every one. This sample has just under 40,000 clones; about nine tenths occur once, and the top ten carry around 10%. Indicated time point: pretreatment peripheral blood. This chain uses TRBV7-6 with TRBJ2-7; 8 bases map to TRBD2. This sample comprised PBMCs, obtained around atezolizumab (anti-PD-L1) treatment. This receptor was taken from a woman aged 55-75 years with urothelial cancer. This CDR3 is CASSLSGGRSYEQYF. DNA for the CDR3: TGTGCCAGCAGCTTAAGCGGGGGCCGCTCCTACGAGCAGTACTTC. Using reference TRBV7-6 and TRBJ2-7 for the parts outside the CDR3, the full variable domain is GAGVSQSPRYKVTKRGQDVALRCDPISGHVSLYWYRQALGQGPEFLTYFNYEAQQDKSGLPNDRFSAERPEGSISTLTIQRTEQRDSAMYRCASSLSGGRSYEQYFGPGTRLTVT.